These 28 T cell receptor beta chains were all obtained from the same sample, sequenced in a study of cytotoxic CD8 clonotypes in ibrutinib-treated CLL. Sequenced by immunoSEQ multiplex PCR; TCRdb stores in-frame clones only, minus some. The data show approximately 150,000 clones, with approximately 90% seen just once and around 3% held by the top ten. Source: PBMCs, taken at disease progression, from a patient treated with ibrutinib. The source of these receptors is a human donor with chronic lymphocytic leukemia.

The table lists this clone with a count of one. The chain has TRBV7-3 and TRBJ2-1; TRBD2 agrees at 8 bases. The germline CDR1 and CDR2 sequences are SGHTA and FQGTGA. The CDR3 has 17 amino acids. V lost 4 bases and J lost 7; bases outside the gene matches: 15. CDR3 coding DNA: TGTGCCAGCAGCTCCCAACCGGGACTAGGCTCGATTAATGAGCAGTTCTTC. It yields the protein CASSSQPGLGSINEQFF.

J is TRBJ2-7 and V is TRBV6-5; D possibly uses TRBD1 or TRBD2 (5 bases each). Per germline, CDR1 MNHEY and CDR2 SVGAGI. The CDR3 is made up of 13 amino acids. V lost 4 bases and J lost 2, with 9 bases in between. CDR3 nucleotide sequence: TGTGCCAGCAGTTGGGGGACCACCTACGAGCAGTACTTC. Amino acid sequence: CASSWGTTYEQYF.

The chain links TRBV30 to TRBJ1-2; 8 bases map to TRBD1. CDR1 GTSNPN and CDR2 SVGIG come from the germline V gene (reference sequence). CDR3 length: 13 residues. Trimming cost V 4 bases and J 5 bases; bases outside gene matches: 6. CDR3 in DNA: TGTGCCTGGAACCGGGACAGGCCGTATGGCTACACCTTC. It yields the protein CAWNRDRPYGYTF.

This rearrangement joins TRBV21-1 to TRBJ1-5. TRBV21-1 is deemed a pseudogene. The CDR3 is 15 residues long. In nucleotides, the CDR3 is TGTGCCAGCAGCAAAAAAGGAGGCAGCAATCAGCCCCAGCATTTT. Translating gives CASSKKGGSNQPQHF.

The chain links TRBV9 to TRBJ2-2; no clear D. CDR3 length: 13 amino acids. The germline V gene encodes CDR1 SGDLS and CDR2 YYNGEE. V gave up 7 bases and J gave up 0 bases, with 7 bases separating them. The CDR3 is CASAYTNTGELFF. The CDR3 nucleotides are TGTGCCAGCGCCTATACGAACACCGGGGAGCTGTTTTTT.

This chain joins TRBV28 and TRBJ1-5; a possible D gene is TRBD1 (6 bases). CDR1 and CDR2 from the germline V gene are MDHEN and SYDVKM. The CDR3 has 15 residues. Trimming removed 3 bases from V and 2 bases from J, with 11 bases in between. The DNA of the CDR3 is TGTGCCAGCAGTTTCTACAGGGCAGGCAATCAGCCCCAGCATTTT. Translating gives CASSFYRAGNQPQHF. Together with reference TRBV28 and TRBJ1-5, the CDR3 gives the full variable domain: DVKVTQSSRYLVKRTGEKVFLECVQDMDHENMFWYRQDPGLGLRLIYFSYDVKMKEKGDIPEGYSVSREKKERFSLILESASTNQTSMYLCASSFYRAGNQPQHFGDGTRLSIL.

The sample holds one count of this clone. This rearrangement joins TRBV19 to TRBJ2-7, with D possibly being TRBD1 (5 bases). Germline loops: CDR1 LNHDA, CDR2 SQIVND (reference sequence). Trimming left V 5 bases short and J 0 bases short, with 14 bases between. There are 15 residues in the CDR3. CDR3 coding DNA: TGTGCCAGTAGTCCCTCATTAAGGGGCTCCTACGAGCAGTACTTC. It is translated as CASSPSLRGSYEQYF. Together with reference TRBV19 and TRBJ2-7, the CDR3 gives the full variable domain: DGGITQSPKYLFRKEGQNVTLSCEQNLNHDAMYWYRQDPGQGLRLIYYSQIVNDFQKGDIAEGYSVSREKKESFPLTVTSAQKNPTAFYLCASSPSLRGSYEQYFGPGTRLTVT.

This clone occurred once. The chain employs TRBV27 and TRBJ2-7; TRBD2 might be the D (6 bases). This CDR3 has 14 residues. Looked up from germline, CDR1 is MNHEY and CDR2 is SMNVEV (reference sequence). Trimming stripped 3 bases from V and 2 bases from J, with 11 bases between. This CDR3 reads CASSLTRGTYEQYF. The CDR3 DNA sequence: TGTGCCAGCAGTTTGACCCGGGGGACCTACGAGCAGTACTTC.

V gene TRBV4-1 combines with J gene TRBJ2-7; D may be TRBD1 (6 bases). V lost 2 bases, J lost 5 bases, and 28 bases lay in between. Germline V lookup: CDR1 MGHRA, CDR2 YSYEKL. CDR3 length: 19 residues. The DNA for the CDR3 is TGCGCCAGCAGCCAACAAACACAGGTAGAGGGGGTGACGGGGCACGAGCAGTACTTC. As protein: CASSQQTQVEGVTGHEQYF.

The gene calls are TRBV5-1 and TRBJ2-7; maybe TRBD2 (5 bases). V lost 0 bases, J lost 0 bases, and 10 bases lay in between. CDR3 size: 15 residues. The germline gives CDR1 SGHRS, CDR2 YFSETQ. The CDR3 loop is CASSLDGGRSYEQYF. In DNA form, the CDR3 reads TGCGCCAGCAGCTTGGATGGCGGGCGCTCCTACGAGCAGTACTTC.

This clone was observed a single time. This rearrangement joins TRBV19 to TRBJ1-5; tentative D call: TRBD1 (6 bases). The CDR3 is 14 residues long. Germline values: CDR1 LNHDA, CDR2 SQIVND (reference sequence). V was cut by 5 bases and J by 5 bases, with 13 bases left in between. The CDR3 protein is CASSPTGTHQPQHF. The CDR3 DNA follows: TGTGCCAGTAGTCCAACAGGGACCCATCAGCCCCAGCATTTT. The variable domain in full, completed from reference TRBV19 and TRBJ1-5, reads DGGITQSPKYLFRKEGQNVTLSCEQNLNHDAMYWYRQDPGQGLRLIYYSQIVNDFQKGDIAEGYSVSREKKESFPLTVTSAQKNPTAFYLCASSPTGTHQPQHFGDGTRLSIL.

The V call is TRBV11-3, the J call TRBJ2-3, with TRBD1 matching 11 bases. This CDR3 has 16 amino acids. Germline CDR1 is SGHNT and CDR2 is YENEEA. V dropped 2 bases and J dropped 6; count of bases not matched to a gene: 7. In nucleotides, the CDR3 is TGTGCCAGCAGCTTATGGATCGGACAGGGGGCCGATACGCAGTATTTT. Its protein is CASSLWIGQGADTQYF.

This chain joins TRBV2 and TRBJ2-7, with 14 bases fitting TRBD2. This CDR3 is 13 amino acids long. CDR1 SNHLY and CDR2 FYNNEI come from the germline V gene. After removal of 8 bases from V and 6 bases from J, the junction contained 3 bases not matched to a gene. CDR3 sequence reads: CASGLAGGREQYF. The CDR3 bases are TGTGCCAGCGGACTAGCGGGAGGACGCGAGCAGTACTTC.

The chain links TRBV7-9 to TRBJ1-2; tentatively, D is TRBD1 (5 bases). V lost 0 bases and J lost 0, with 8 bases in between. The CDR3 has 15 amino acids. Germline V lookup: CDR1 SEHNR, CDR2 FQNEAQ (reference sequence). The CDR3 sequence: CASSLATVSNYGYTF. In nucleotides, the CDR3 is TGTGCCAGCAGCTTAGCGACAGTATCTAACTATGGCTACACCTTC.

This chain's CDR3 is CASSFAPAGNTDTQYF. The DNA for the CDR3 is TGCGCCAGCAGCTTCGCGCCAGCTGGAAACACAGATACGCAGTATTTT. The chain carries TRBV5-1 and TRBJ2-3; D not certain. The germline CDR1 and CDR2 sequences are SGHRS and YFSETQ. The V and J ends lost 2 bases and 2 bases respectively, with 15 bases between them. This CDR3 has 16 residues. The full variable domain, its missing parts supplied by reference TRBV5-1 and TRBJ2-3, is KAGVTQTPRYLIKTRGQQVTLSCSPISGHRSVSWYQQTPGQGLQFLFEYFSETQRNKGNFPGRFSGRQFSNSRSEMNVSTLELGDSALYLCASSFAPAGNTDTQYFGPGTRLTVL.

J is TRBJ2-7 and V is TRBV7-6, with TRBD1 matching 9 bases. This CDR3 contains 16 residues. The germline CDR1 and CDR2 sequences are SGHVS and FNYEAQ. With 0 bases clipped from V and 4 bases from J, the junction kept 7 bases outside the gene matches. CDR3 DNA: TGTGCCAGCAGCTTAGCCCCACCCGGGACAGGGTACGAGCAGTACTTC. Amino acids: CASSLAPPGTGYEQYF.

The chain employs TRBV7-9 and TRBJ2-1; TRBD2 agrees at 8 bases. CDR3 size: 13 residues. The V and J ends lost 2 bases and 12 bases, in that order; junction bases with no gene match: 6. The V gene's germline CDR1 is SEHNR and CDR2 FQNEAQ (reference sequence). DNA for the CDR3: TGTGCCAGCAGCTTATCGACTAGCGCGTGGCAGTTCTTC. It yields the protein CASSLSTSAWQFF.

V usage is TRBV6-1 and J usage is TRBJ2-4; 9 positions match TRBD2. The CDR3 is 15 residues long. Germline lookup yields CDR1 MNHNS and CDR2 SASEGT. V shed 8 bases and J 1 base; nucleotides not matched to a gene: 6. The CDR3: CASGLAGVAKNIQYF. CDR3 DNA sequence: TGTGCCAGCGGATTAGCGGGAGTCGCCAAAAACATTCAGTACTTC.

This clone appeared a single time. The CDR3 spells CASSPPGTKGNEQFF. DNA of the CDR3: TGTGCCAGCTCACCACCGGGGACAAAGGGCAATGAGCAGTTCTTC. V usage is TRBV18 and J usage is TRBJ2-1, with TRBD1 as a possible D gene (6 bases). The CDR3 totals 15 residues. The germline CDR1 and CDR2 sequences are KGHSH and LQKENI. The V end was cut by 0 bases, the J end by 6 bases, with 12 bases between.

V usage is TRBV6-4 and J usage is TRBJ1-5; D perhaps matches TRBD1 (5 bases). The CDR3 length is 11 residues. With 6 bases removed from V and 11 bases from J, the gap between germline ends came to 11 bases. Germline CDR1 and CDR2: MRHNA and SNTAGT. Here the CDR3 DNA reads TGTGCCAGCAGGCCCGTGGGGGCCCAGCATTTT. It codes for CASRPVGAQHF.

CDR3 nucleotide sequence: TGTGCCAGCAGGGACAGCGATGGCTACACCTTC. Translating it yields CASRDSDGYTF. J is TRBJ1-2 and V is TRBV6-1, with D perhaps TRBD1 (6 bases). Per germline, CDR1 MNHNS and CDR2 SASEGT. The CDR3 totals 11 residues. V shed 6 bases and J shed 6 bases, with 8 bases lying between them.

The V and J genes are TRBV5-4 and TRBJ1-2; 7 bases line up with TRBD1. Per germline, CDR1 SGHNT and CDR2 YYREEE (reference sequence). The CDR3 is 16 amino acids. Unmatched junction bases numbered 10, after V lost 0 bases and J lost 5 bases. The CDR3 loop reads CASSLGGGGPGYGYTF. CDR3 bases: TGTGCCAGCAGCTTGGGAGGGGGCGGCCCGGGTTATGGCTACACCTTC.

The chain uses TRBV2 and TRBJ1-5; D ambiguous. Trimming left V 6 bases short and J 3 bases short, with 6 bases between. CDR3 length equals 12 residues. CDR1 SNHLY and CDR2 FYNNEI come from the germline V gene. Here the CDR3 DNA reads TGTGCCAGCAGGCAGAACAATCAGCCCCAGCATTTT. Translating it yields CASRQNNQPQHF.

This chain joins TRBV30 and TRBJ2-3; TRBD1 might be the D (5 bases). V lost 0 bases to trimming and J lost 3 bases, with 16 bases between them. Germline CDR1 GTSNPN, CDR2 SVGIG (reference sequence). CDR3 size: 16 residues. The CDR3 sequence: CAWSVPGRALTDTQYF. CDR3 nucleotides: TGTGCCTGGAGTGTACCCGGCAGGGCTTTGACAGATACGCAGTATTTT. The complete variable domain, with remaining parts taken from reference TRBV30 and TRBJ2-3, reads SQTIHQWPATLVQPVGSPLSLECTVEGTSNPNLYWYRQAAGRGLQLLFYSVGIGQISSEVPQNLSASRPQDRQFILSSKKLLLSDSGFYLCAWSVPGRALTDTQYFGPGTRLTVL.

The rearrangement joins TRBV19 to TRBJ1-5; D may be TRBD1 (6 bases). The V end was cut by 2 bases, the J end by 4 bases, with 12 bases between. CDR3 size: 15 residues. Germline values: CDR1 LNHDA, CDR2 SQIVND (reference sequence). The CDR3 nucleotides are TGTGCCAGTAGTATACCTTACAGGGTGAATCAGCCCCAGCATTTT. This translates into CASSIPYRVNQPQHF.

The chain recombines TRBV9 with TRBJ2-3; no definite D call. The CDR3 length is 14 residues. Per the germline V gene, CDR1 is SGDLS and CDR2 is YYNGEE. Trimming removed 3 bases from V and 5 bases from J, with 13 bases in between. In DNA, the CDR3 is TGTGCCAGCAGCGCCAGCGAGGTTCGAGATACGCAGTATTTT. It is translated as CASSASEVRDTQYF.

The chain joins TRBV29-1 to TRBJ2-7; a weak D match, TRBD1 (6 bases). Trimming took off 1 base at V and 2 bases at J, with 15 bases between the two ends. This CDR3 region has 15 residues. Germline loops: CDR1 SQVTM, CDR2 ANQGSEA. This CDR3 is CSVEGGTGPTYEQYF. Written as DNA, the CDR3 is TGCAGCGTTGAAGGGGGTACAGGGCCCACCTACGAGCAGTACTTC.

V usage is TRBV7-2 and J usage is TRBJ1-1; no firm D call. Between the trimmed V and J ends, which lost 2 bases and 8 bases, there was a span of 15 bases. Germline CDR1 and CDR2: SGHTA and FQGNSA. The CDR3 spans 14 residues. CDR3 coding DNA: TGTGCCAGCAGCTTATTCGTCGGGAATAGAGAAGCTTTCTTT. This gives the protein CASSLFVGNREAFF.